A selection of T cell receptor beta chains follows, all from one sample in a study of cytomegalovirus exposure and HLA in healthy donors. TCRdb's table, derived via immunoSEQ multiplex PCR, lists solely in-frame clones and lacks some. The data show roughly 200,000 clones, about 89% seen once. Input material: PBMCs. The receptors stem from a man under 40 in good health and CMV-seropositive. The CDR3 runs from the conserved cysteine through the conserved F or W. D genes are given only for firm matches. Some rows mark clone size as missing; the rest say once, few, many or name a class of expanded clone.

.	.	TRBV29-1	TRBJ2-1	CSVEGVDEGPSSYNEQFF	TGCAGCGTTGAAGGGGTGGACGAGGGGCCGAGCTCCTACAATGAGCAGTTCTTC
.	.	TRBV6-5	TRBJ2-7	CASSYSFSYSYEQYF	TGTGCCAGCAGTTACTCGTTCTCGTACTCCTACGAGCAGTACTTC
.	.	TRBV10-3	TRBJ1-4	CAISVEVNEKLFF	TGTGCCATCAGTGTCGAGGTGAATGAAAAACTGTTTTTT
.	.	TRBV28	TRBJ2-1	CASSSTETYNEQFF	TGTGCCAGCAGTTCGACGGAAACCTACAATGAGCAGTTCTTC
.	.	TRBV5-1	TRBJ1-2	CASSLEGDGYTF	TGCGCCAGCAGCTTGGAAGGGGACGGCTACACCTTC
.	once	TRBV18	TRBJ2-6	CASSLDSRTSGANVLTF	TGTGCCAGCTCACTTGACAGCCGAACCTCTGGGGCCAACGTCCTGACTTTC
.	.	TRBV7-9	TRBJ2-7	CATSKQGVYEQYF	TGTGCCACCTCAAAACAGGGTGTTTACGAGCAGTACTTC
.	.	TRBV5-1	TRBJ1-1	CASSLDSLNTEAFF	TGCGCCAGCAGCTTGGACAGTCTGAACACTGAAGCTTTCTTT
TRBD2	.	TRBV5-1	TRBJ2-3	CASSLSPSGRASGSTDTQYF	TGCGCCAGCAGCTTGTCCCCTAGCGGGAGGGCCTCGGGGAGCACAGATACGCAGTATTTT
.	.	TRBV5-1	TRBJ2-1	CASSVGGPGYNEQFF	TGCGCCAGCAGCGTGGGTGGACCCGGGTACAATGAGCAGTTCTTC
.	once	TRBV7-6	TRBJ2-7	CASSLALRGDEQYF	TGTGCCAGCAGCTTAGCGCTGAGAGGGGACGAGCAGTACTTC
TRBD2	.	TRBV6-4	TRBJ2-1	CASSPSGSPYNEQFF	TGTGCCAGCAGCCCCAGCGGGAGCCCCTACAATGAGCAGTTCTTC
.	.	TRBV30	TRBJ1-1	CAWGQSNTEAFF	TGTGCCTGGGGACAATCGAACACTGAAGCTTTCTTT
.	.	TRBV5-1	TRBJ2-3	CASSRVGGEADTQYF	TGCGCCAGCAGCCGCGTGGGGGGTGAGGCAGATACGCAGTATTTT
.	.	TRBV5-1	TRBJ2-3	CASSPRSSGHISTDTQYF	TGCGCCAGCAGCCCTCGGTCGAGCGGTCACATTAGCACAGATACGCAGTATTTT
.	.	TRBV6-5	TRBJ2-5	CASSYWAGETQYF	TGTGCCAGCAGTTACTGGGCGGGAGAGACCCAGTACTTC
TRBD2	.	TRBV28	TRBJ2-3	CASSPLAGIGTDTQYF	TGTGCCAGCAGTCCCTTAGCGGGAATCGGCACAGATACGCAGTATTTT
TRBD1	.	TRBV6-5	TRBJ1-1	CASSYTTGGSTEAFF	TGTGCCAGCAGTTACACGACAGGGGGGAGCACTGAAGCTTTCTTT
TRBD2	.	TRBV13	TRBJ2-7	CASSLGGLEYEQYF	TGTGCCAGCAGCTTGGGAGGGCTTGAGTACGAGCAGTACTTC
.	.	TRBV25-1	TRBJ1-4	CASEGGAGKLFF	TGTGCCAGCGAGGGGGGGGCAGGGAAACTGTTTTTT
TRBD2	.	TRBV28	TRBJ2-7	CASSPSGRGYEQYF	TGTGCCAGCAGCCCTAGCGGGAGAGGCTACGAGCAGTACTTC
TRBD2	.	TRBV7-9	TRBJ2-7	CASSVTSGGENYEQYF	TGTGCCAGCAGCGTGACTAGCGGGGGGGAGAACTACGAGCAGTACTTC
.	.	TRBV29-1	TRBJ2-2	CSVVGGETGELFF	TGCAGCGTTGTGGGGGGCGAGACCGGGGAGCTGTTTTTT
.	.	TRBV11-2	TRBJ2-5	CASSLERGAETQYF	TGTGCCAGCAGCTTAGAAAGGGGTGCCGAGACCCAGTACTTC
.	.	TRBV2	TRBJ1-1	CASSALLHMDTEAFF	TGTGCCAGCAGTGCTCTCCTCCATATGGACACTGAAGCTTTCTTT
.	.	TRBV9	TRBJ2-7	CASSASLGTAYEQYF	TGTGCCAGCAGCGCATCTCTAGGTACGGCCTACGAGCAGTACTTC
.	.	TRBV5-4	TRBJ2-1	CASSPPTTRGEQFF	TGTGCCAGCAGCCCACCTACGACTAGGGGTGAGCAGTTCTTC
.	.	TRBV9	TRBJ1-1	CASSHLDTEAFF	TGTGCCAGCAGCCACCTAGACACTGAAGCTTTCTTT
TRBD1	.	TRBV5-4	TRBJ1-3	CASSLGGTGRSGNTIYF	TGTGCCAGCAGCTTGGGCGGGACAGGGAGGTCTGGAAACACCATATATTTT